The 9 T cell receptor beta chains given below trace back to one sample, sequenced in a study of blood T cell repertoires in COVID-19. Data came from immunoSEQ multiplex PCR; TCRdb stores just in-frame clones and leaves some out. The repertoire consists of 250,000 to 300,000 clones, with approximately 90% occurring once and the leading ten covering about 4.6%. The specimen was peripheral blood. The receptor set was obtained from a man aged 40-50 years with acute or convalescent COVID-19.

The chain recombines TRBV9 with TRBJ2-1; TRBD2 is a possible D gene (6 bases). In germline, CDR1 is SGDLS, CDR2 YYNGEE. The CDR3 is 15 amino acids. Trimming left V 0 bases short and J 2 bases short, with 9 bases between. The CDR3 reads CASSVVGGTYNEQFF. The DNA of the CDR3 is TGTGCCAGCAGCGTAGTGGGGGGTACCTACAATGAGCAGTTCTTC.

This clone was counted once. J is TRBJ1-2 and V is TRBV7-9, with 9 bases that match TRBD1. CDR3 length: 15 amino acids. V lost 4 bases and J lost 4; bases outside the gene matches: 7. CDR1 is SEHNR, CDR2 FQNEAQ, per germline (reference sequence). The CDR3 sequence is CASSSEPGQGYGYTF. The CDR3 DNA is TGTGCCAGCAGCTCGGAGCCGGGACAGGGCTATGGCTACACCTTC.

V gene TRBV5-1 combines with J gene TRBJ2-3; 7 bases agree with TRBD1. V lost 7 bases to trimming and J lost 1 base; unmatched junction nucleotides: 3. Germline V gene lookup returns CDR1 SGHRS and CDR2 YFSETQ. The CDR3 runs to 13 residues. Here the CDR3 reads CASRQGGTDTQYF. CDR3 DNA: TGCGCCAGCCGACAGGGCGGCACAGATACGCAGTATTTT.

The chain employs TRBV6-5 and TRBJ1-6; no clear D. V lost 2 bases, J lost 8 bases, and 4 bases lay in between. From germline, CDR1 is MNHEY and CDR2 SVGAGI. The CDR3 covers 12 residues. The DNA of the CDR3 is TGTGCCAGCAGTTACCGGGATTCACCCCTCCACTTT. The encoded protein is CASSYRDSPLHF.

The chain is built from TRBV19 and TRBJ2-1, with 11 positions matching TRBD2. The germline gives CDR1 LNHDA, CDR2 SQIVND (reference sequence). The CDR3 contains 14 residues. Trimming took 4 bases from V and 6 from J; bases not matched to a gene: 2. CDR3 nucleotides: TGTGCCAGTAGTAGACTAGCGGGGCTCAATGAGCAGTTCTTC. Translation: CASSRLAGLNEQFF.

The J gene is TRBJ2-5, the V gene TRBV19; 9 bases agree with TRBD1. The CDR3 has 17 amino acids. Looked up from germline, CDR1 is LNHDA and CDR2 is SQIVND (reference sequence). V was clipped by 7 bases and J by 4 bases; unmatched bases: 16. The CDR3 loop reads CASTRSTAQGARETQYF. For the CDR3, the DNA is TGTGCCAGTACCCGAAGTACCGCACAGGGGGCTCGAGAGACCCAGTACTTC.

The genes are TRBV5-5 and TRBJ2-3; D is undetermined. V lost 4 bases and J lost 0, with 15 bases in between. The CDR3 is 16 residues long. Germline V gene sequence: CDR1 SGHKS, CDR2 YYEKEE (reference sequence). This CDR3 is CASSPLEVSSTDTQYF. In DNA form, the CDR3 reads TGTGCCAGCAGCCCTCTTGAGGTTTCTAGCACAGATACGCAGTATTTT.

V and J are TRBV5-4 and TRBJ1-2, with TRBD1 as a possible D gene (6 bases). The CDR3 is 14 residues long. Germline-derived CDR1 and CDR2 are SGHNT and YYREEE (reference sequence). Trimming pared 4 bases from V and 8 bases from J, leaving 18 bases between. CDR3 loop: CASSHKQGDGGYTF. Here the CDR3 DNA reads TGTGCCAGCAGCCACAAACAGGGAGATGGCGGCTACACCTTC.

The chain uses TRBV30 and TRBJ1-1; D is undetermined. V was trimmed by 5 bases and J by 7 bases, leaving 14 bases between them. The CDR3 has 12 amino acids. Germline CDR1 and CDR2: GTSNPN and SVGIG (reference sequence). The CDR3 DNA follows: TGTGCCTGGGGGAGGACCCATTTTGAAGCTTTCTTT. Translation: CAWGRTHFEAFF.